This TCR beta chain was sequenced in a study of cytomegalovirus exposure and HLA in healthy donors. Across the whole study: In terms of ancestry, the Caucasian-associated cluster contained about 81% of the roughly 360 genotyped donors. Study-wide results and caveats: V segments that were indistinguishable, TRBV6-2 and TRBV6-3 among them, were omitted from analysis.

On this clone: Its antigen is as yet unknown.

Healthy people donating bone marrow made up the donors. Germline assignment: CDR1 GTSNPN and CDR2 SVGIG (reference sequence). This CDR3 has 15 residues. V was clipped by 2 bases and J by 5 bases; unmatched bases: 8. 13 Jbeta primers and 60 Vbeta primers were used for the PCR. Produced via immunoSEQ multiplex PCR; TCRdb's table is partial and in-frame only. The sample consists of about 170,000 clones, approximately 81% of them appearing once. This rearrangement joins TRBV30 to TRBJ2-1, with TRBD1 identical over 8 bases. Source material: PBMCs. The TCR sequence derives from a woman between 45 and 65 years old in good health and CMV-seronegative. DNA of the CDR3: TGTGCCTGGAGTACCCTGGACAGGGTTAACAATGAGCAGTTCTTC. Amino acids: CAWSTLDRVNNEQFF.